The present entry profiles one T cell receptor beta chain with its context. At one boundary the junction diverges from the germline segment, which might be a read error. The data were taken from a study of T cells in Graves' hyperthyroidism and ophthalmopathy. This CDR3 is 14 amino acids long. Germline CDR1 DFQATT, CDR2 SNEGSKA (reference sequence). RNA transcripts served as the template for amplifying TCR beta CDR3 regions. The HTBI primer set was used in a first-round RT-PCR of the TCR CDR3. TCRdb recomputed calls from the multiplex PCR reads with MiXCR, one row per CDR3 protein. Here the sample spans a few hundred thousand distinct CDR3 sequences, under 25% being singletons.

The receptor's source is a man in his late teens or twenties with Graves' hyperthyroidism. The source material was blood. The chain is built from TRBV20-1 and TRBJ2-7; D is unclear. The CDR3 is CSAIETPTIAEQSF. CDR3 nucleotide sequence: TGCAGTGCTATTGAAACTCCCACGATCGCCGAGCAGTCCTTC.